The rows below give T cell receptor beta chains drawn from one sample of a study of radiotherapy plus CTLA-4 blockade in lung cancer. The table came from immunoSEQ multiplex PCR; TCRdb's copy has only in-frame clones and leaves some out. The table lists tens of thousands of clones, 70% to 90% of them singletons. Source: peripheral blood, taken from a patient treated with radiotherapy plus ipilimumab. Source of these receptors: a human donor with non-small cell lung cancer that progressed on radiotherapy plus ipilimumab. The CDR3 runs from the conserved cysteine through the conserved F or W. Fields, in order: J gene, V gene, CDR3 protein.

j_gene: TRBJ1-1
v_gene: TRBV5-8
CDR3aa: CASREYTEAFF

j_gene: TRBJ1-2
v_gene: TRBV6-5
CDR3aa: CASSSPTIRGRGYTF

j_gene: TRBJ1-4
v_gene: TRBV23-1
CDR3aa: CASSPNRDRANEKLFF

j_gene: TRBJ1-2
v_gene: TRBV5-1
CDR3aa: CASSWGTRKHYGYTF

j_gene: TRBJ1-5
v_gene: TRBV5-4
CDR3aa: CASSWAGINQPQHF

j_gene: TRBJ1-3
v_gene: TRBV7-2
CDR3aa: CASLATGNTIYF

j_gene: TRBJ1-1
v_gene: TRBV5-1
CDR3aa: CASSLDRARAFF

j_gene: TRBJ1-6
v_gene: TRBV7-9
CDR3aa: CASSKTGQNSPLHF

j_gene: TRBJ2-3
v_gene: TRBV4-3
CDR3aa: CASSQVRLTDTQYF

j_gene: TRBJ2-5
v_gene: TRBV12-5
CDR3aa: CASALLYQETQYF

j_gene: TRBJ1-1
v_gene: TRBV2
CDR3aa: CASSEDTPAFF

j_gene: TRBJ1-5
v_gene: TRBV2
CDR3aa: CACGGTPFTYSNQPQHF

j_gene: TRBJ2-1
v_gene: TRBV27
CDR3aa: CASIKRLAGDNEQFF

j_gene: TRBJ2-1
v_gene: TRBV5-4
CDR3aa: CASSPDYHGGGEQFF

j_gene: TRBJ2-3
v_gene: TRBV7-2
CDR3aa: CASSPLLDTQYF

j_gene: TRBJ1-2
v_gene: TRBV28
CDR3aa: CASSLERQGGYGYTF

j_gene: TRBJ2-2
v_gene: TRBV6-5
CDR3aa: CASSYRNRGLAGELFF

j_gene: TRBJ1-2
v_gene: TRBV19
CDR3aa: CASSTPQTGIYGYTF

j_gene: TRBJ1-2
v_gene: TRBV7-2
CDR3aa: CASSLSRANYGYTF

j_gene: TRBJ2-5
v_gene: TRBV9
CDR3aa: CASSVLGETQYF

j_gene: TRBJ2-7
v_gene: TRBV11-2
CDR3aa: CASSFRPYEQYF

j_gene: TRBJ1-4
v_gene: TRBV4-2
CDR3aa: CASSQDPGWEKLFF

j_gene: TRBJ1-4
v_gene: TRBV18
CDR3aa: CASSPGQAAGEKLFF

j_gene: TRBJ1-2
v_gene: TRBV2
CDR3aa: CASSDRFREDSNYGYTF

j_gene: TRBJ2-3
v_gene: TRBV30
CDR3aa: CAWGRGTDTQYF

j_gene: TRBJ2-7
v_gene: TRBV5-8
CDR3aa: CASSWETGVFAEQYF

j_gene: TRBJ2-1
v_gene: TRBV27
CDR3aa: CATAGTSTYNEQFF

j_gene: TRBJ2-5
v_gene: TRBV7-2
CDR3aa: CASSPIAIGGQETQYF

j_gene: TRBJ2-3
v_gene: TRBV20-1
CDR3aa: CSASGGDTQYF

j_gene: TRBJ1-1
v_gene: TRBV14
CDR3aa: CASSPRRTENTEAFF

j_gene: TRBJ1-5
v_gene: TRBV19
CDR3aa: CASSRQGSREPQHF

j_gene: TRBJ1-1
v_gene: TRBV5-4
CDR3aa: CASSLGGYANTEAFF

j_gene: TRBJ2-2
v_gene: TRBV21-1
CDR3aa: CASSKVSGRSNTGELFF

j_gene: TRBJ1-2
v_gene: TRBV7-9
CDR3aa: CASTTGAYGYTF

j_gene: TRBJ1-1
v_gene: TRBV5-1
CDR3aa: CASSLEGPYTEAFF

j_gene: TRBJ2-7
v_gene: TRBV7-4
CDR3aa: CASSFPPFDLIYEQYF

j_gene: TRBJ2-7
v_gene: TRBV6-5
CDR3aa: CASSLSGPLFYEQYF

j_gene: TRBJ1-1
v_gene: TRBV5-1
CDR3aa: CASSLEMLNTEAFF

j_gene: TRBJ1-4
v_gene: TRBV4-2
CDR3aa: CASSQTQGGSEKLFF

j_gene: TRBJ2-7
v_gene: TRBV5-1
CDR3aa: CASSLGTITYEQYF

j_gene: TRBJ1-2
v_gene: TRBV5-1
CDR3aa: CASSLVIGTGNTYGYTF

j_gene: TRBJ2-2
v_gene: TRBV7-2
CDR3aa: CASSLARGGYKNTGELFF

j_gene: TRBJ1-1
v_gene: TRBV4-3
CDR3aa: CASRSRGACTEAFF

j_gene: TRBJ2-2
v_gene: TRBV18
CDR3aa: CASSLRILLANTGELFF

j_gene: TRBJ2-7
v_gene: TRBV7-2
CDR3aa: CASRLTTSYEQYF

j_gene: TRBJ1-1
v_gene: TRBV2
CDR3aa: CASSEARTGDTEAFF

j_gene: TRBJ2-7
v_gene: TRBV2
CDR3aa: CASIRPPTGPSEQYF

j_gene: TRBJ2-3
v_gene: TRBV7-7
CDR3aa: CASTTSRTAIHGGHTDTQYF

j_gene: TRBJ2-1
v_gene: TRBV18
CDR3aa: CASSPIAGDGNEQFF

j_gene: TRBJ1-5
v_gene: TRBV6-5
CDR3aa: CASMGESNQPQHF

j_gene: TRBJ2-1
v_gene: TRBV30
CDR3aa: CAWSFGAYNEQFF